The subject of this entry is one TCR beta chain. PCR amplification relied on 60 Vbeta primers (plus 13 Jbeta primers). Sequencing used immunoSEQ multiplex PCR; TCRdb keeps in-frame clones, though not all of them. Of about 180,000 clones listed, 79% are singletons. The sample comes from a study of cytomegalovirus exposure and HLA in healthy donors. Germline V gene lookup returns CDR1 SGHRS and CDR2 YFSETQ. The CDR3 runs to 16 residues. V lost 4 bases to trimming and J lost 3 bases; unmatched junction nucleotides: 7. The sequenced material came from PBMCs. The rearrangement uses TRBV5-1 and TRBJ2-7, with TRBD2 matching over 13 bases. This receptor was identified in a woman between 40 and 50 years old in good health and CMV-seronegative. The CDR3 DNA sequence: TGCGCCAGCAGCCTCCTGACTAGCGGGAGGATCTACGAGCAGTACTTC. The encoded protein is CASSLLTSGRIYEQYF.